This TCR beta chain was found in a study of cytomegalovirus exposure and HLA in healthy donors. Findings of the study overall: Most likely, a cluster of highly shared sequence variants arose as a sequencing artifact. Segments of the TCR beta V type were, in most cases, productive about 87% or about 30% of the time in an earlier analysis. V- and J-gene trimming in TCR beta was tied to a missense DCLRE1C variant by an analysis performed later.

The PCR was carried out with 60 Vbeta primers and 13 Jbeta primers. Assay used: immunoSEQ multiplex PCR; TCRdb lists only in-frame clones, some missing. This sample contains under 90,000 clones. In the case of this clone: Its antigen is not identified.

The V gene end was trimmed by 7 bases and the J gene end by 3 bases; junction bases not matched to a gene: 7. The V gene's germline CDR1 is LNHDA and CDR2 SQIVND (reference sequence). CDR3 length: 14 amino acids. The sample was PBMCs. The chain uses TRBV19 and TRBJ1-2; 8 bases are shared with TRBD1. This receptor was identified in a man aged 50 to 59 in good health and CMV-seropositive. The CDR3 DNA sequence: TGTGCCAGTACCGACAGGGGAGGCGACTATGGCTACACCTTC. It yields the protein CASTDRGGDYGYTF.